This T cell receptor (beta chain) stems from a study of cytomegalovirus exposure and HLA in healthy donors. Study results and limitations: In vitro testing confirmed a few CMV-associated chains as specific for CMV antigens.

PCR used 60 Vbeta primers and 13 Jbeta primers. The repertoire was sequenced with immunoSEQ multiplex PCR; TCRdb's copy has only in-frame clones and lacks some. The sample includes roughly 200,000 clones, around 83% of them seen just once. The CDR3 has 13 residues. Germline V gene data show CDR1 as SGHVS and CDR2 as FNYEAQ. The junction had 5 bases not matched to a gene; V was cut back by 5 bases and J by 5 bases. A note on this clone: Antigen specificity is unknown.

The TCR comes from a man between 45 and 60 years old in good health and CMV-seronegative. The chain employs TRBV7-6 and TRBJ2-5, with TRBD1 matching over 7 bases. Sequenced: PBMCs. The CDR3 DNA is TGTGCCAGCAGCAACACAGGGGTGGAGACCCAGTACTTC. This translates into CASSNTGVETQYF.